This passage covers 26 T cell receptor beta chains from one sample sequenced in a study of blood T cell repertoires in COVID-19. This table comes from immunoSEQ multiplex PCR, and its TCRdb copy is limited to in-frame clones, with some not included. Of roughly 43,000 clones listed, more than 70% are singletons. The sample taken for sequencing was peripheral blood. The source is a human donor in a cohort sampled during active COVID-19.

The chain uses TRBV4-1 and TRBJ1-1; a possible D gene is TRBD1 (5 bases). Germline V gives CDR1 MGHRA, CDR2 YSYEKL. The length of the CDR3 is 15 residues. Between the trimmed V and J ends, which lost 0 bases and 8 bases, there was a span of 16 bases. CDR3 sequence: CASSQDWVAGKEAFF. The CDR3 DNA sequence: TGCGCCAGCAGCCAAGATTGGGTCGCAGGGAAGGAAGCTTTCTTT.

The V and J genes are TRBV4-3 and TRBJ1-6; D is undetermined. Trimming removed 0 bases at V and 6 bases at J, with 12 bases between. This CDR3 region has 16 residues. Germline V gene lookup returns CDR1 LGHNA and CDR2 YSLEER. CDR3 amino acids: CASSQDGTAGNSPLHF. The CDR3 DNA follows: TGCGCCAGCAGCCAAGATGGCACAGCGGGTAATTCACCCCTCCACTTT.

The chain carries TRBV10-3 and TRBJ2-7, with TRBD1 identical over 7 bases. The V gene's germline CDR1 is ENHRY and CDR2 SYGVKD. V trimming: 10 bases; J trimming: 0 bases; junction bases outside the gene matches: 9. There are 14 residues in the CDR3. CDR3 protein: CASGSGTASYEQYF. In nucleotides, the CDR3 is TGTGCCAGCGGTTCCGGGACAGCCTCCTACGAGCAGTACTTC.

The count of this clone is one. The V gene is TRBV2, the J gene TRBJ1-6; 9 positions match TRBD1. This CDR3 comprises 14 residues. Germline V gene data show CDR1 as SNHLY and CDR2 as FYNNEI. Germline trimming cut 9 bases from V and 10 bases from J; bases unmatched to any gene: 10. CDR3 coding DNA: TGTGCCAGGAGGACAGGGGAGGGAGAGTCACCCCTCCACTTT. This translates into CARRTGEGESPLHF.

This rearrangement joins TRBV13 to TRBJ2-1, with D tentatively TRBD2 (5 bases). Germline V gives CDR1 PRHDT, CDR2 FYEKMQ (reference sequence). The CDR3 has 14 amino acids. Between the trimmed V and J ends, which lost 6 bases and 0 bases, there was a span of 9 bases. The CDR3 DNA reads TGTGCCAGCAGTGAGGGAAACTCCTACAATGAGCAGTTCTTC. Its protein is CASSEGNSYNEQFF.

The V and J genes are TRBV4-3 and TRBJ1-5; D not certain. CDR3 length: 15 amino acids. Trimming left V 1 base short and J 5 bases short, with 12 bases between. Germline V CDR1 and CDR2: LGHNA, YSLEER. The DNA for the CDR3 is TGCGCCAGCAGCCAAGTTGCCCGGGGAGATCAGCCCCAGCATTTT. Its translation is CASSQVARGDQPQHF.

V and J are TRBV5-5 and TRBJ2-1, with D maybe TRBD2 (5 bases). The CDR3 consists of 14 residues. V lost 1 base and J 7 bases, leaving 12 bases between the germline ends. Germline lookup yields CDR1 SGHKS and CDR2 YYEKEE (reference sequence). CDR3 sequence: CASSLSVRDNEQFF. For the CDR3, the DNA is TGTGCCAGCAGCTTGTCCGTCCGGGATAATGAGCAGTTCTTC.

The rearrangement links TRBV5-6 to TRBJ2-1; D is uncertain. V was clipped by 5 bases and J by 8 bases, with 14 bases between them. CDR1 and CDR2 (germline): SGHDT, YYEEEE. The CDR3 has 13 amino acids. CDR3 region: CASSPTGADEQFF. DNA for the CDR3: TGTGCCAGCAGTCCGACTGGCGCCGATGAGCAGTTCTTC.

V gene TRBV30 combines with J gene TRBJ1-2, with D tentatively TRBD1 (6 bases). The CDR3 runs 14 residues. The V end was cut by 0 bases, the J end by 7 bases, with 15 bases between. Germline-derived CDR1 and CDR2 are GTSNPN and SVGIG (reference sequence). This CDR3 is CAWSVGQMLSGYTF. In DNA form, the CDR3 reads TGTGCCTGGAGTGTCGGACAGATGCTATCTGGCTACACCTTC.

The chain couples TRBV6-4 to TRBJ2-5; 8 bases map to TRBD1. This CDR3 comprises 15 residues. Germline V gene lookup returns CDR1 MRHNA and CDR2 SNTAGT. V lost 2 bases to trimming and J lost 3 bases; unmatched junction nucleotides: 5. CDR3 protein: CASSDTGTGKETQYF. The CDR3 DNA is TGTGCCAGCAGTGACACCGGGACAGGTAAAGAGACCCAGTACTTC.

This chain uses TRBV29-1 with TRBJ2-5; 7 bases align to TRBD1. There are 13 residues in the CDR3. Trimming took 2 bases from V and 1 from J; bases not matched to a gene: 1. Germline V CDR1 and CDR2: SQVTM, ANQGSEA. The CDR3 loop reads CSVERGPQETQYF. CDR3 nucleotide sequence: TGCAGCGTTGAAAGGGGGCCCCAAGAGACCCAGTACTTC.

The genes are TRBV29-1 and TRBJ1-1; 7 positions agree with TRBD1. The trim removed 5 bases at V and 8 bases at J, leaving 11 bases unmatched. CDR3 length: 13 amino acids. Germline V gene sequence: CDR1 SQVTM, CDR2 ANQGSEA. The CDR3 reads CSVQPLSGGEAFF. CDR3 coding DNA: TGCAGCGTTCAACCGTTATCAGGGGGGGAAGCTTTCTTT.

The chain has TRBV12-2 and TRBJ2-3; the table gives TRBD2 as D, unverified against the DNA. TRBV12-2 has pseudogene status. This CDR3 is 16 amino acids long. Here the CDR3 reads CASRPPNPGVTDTQYF. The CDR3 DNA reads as TGTGCAAGTCGCCCCCCAAATCCCGGGGTCACAGATACGCAGTATTTT.

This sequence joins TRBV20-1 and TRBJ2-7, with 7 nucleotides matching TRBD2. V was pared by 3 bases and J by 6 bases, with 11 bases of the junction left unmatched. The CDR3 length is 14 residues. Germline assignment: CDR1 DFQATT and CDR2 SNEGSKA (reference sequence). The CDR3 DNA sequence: TGCAGTGCTAGTACTAGCGCTAGGGTAAGCGAGCAGTACTTC. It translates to CSASTSARVSEQYF.

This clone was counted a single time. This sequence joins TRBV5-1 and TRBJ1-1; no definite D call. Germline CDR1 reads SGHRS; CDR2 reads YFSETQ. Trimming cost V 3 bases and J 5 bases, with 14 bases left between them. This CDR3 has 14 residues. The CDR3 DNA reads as TGCGCCAGCAGCTCGGGATCCCTAGGAACTGAAGCTTTCTTT. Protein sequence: CASSSGSLGTEAFF.

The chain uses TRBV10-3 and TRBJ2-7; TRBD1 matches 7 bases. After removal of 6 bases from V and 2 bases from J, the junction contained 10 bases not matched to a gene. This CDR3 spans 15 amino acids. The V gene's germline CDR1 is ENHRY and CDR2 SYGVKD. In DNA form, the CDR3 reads TGTGCCATCAGCTTGGGACAGACTAATACCTACGAGCAGTACTTC. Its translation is CAISLGQTNTYEQYF.

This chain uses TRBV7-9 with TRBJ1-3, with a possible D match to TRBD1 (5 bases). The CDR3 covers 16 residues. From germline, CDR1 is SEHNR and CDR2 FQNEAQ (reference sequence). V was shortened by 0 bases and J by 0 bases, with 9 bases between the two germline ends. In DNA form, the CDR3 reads TGTGCCAGCAGCTTAGCGTTGGGGGGCTCTGGAAACACCATATATTTT. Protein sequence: CASSLALGGSGNTIYF.

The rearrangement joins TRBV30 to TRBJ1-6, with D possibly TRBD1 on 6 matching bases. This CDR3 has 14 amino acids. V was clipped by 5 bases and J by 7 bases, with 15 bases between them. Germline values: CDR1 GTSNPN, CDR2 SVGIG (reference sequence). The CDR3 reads CAWEGGSENSPLHF. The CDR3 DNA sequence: TGTGCCTGGGAAGGGGGTTCTGAGAATTCACCCCTCCACTTT.

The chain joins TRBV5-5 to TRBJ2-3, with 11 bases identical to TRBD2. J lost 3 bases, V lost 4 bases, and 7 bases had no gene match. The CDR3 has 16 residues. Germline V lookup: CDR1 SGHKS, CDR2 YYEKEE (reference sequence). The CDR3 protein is CASSIGTSGRTDTQYF. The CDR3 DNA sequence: TGTGCCAGCAGCATCGGGACTAGCGGAAGGACAGATACGCAGTATTTT.

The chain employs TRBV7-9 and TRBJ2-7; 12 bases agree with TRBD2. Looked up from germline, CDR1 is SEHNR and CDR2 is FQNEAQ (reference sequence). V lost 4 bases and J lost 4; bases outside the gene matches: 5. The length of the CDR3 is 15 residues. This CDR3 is CASSSILAGGYEQYF. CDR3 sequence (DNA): TGTGCCAGCAGCTCGATACTAGCGGGAGGTTACGAGCAGTACTTC.

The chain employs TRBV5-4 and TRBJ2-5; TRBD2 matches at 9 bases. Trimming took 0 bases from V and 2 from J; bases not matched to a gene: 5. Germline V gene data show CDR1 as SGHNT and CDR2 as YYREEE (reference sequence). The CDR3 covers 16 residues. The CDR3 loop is CASSLALAGDQETQYF. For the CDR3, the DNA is TGTGCCAGCAGCTTGGCCTTAGCGGGGGATCAAGAGACCCAGTACTTC. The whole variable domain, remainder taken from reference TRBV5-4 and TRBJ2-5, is ETGVTQSPTHLIKTRGQQVTLRCSSQSGHNTVSWYQQALGQGPQFIFQYYREEENGRGNFPPRFSGLQFPNYSSELNVNALELDDSALYLCASSLALAGDQETQYFGPGTRLLVL.

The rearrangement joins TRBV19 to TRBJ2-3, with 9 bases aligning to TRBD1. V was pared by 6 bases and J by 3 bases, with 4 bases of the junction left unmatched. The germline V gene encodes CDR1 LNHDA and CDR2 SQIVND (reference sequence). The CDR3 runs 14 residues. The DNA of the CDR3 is TGTGCCAGTAGGGACAGGGGTGATACAGATACGCAGTATTTT. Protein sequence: CASRDRGDTDTQYF.

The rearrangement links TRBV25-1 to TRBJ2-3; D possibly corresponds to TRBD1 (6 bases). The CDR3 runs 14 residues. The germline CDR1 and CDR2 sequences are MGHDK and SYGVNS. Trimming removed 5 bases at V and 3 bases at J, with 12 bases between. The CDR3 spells CASSYGQMTDTQYF. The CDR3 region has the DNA TGTGCCAGCAGTTACGGACAGATGACAGATACGCAGTATTTT.

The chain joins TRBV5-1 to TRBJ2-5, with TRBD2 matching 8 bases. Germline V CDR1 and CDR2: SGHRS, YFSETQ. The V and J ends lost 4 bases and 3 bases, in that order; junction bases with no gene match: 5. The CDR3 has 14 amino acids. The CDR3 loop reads CASSPMTSEETQYF. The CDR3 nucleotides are TGCGCCAGCAGCCCCATGACTAGCGAAGAGACCCAGTACTTC. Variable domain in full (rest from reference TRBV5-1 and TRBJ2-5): KAGVTQTPRYLIKTRGQQVTLSCSPISGHRSVSWYQQTPGQGLQFLFEYFSETQRNKGNFPGRFSGRQFSNSRSEMNVSTLELGDSALYLCASSPMTSEETQYFGPGTRLLVL.

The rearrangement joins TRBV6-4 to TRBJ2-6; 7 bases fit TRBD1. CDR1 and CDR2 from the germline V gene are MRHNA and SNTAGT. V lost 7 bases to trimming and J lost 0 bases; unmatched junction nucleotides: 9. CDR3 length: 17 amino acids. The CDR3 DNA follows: TGTGCCAGCACCTTACGGGCAGGGGGCTCTGGGGCCAACGTCCTGACTTTC. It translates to CASTLRAGGSGANVLTF.

In nucleotides, the CDR3 is TGTGCCAGCAGTTTACGGGAGGGCTCCTACGAGCAGTACTTC. Encoded protein: CASSLREGSYEQYF. The chain uses TRBV27 and TRBJ2-7, with TRBD2 matching 8 bases. The CDR3 totals 14 residues. The germline V gene has CDR1 MNHEY and CDR2 SMNVEV (reference sequence). J gave up 0 bases and V 2 bases, and 0 bases lay outside the gene matches.